This entry is about one T cell receptor (beta chain). The data were taken from a study of blood T cell repertoires in COVID-19. Germline CDR1 MDHEN, CDR2 SYDVKM. This CDR3 comprises 11 residues. Trimming took 6 bases from V and 8 from J, leaving 8 bases between them. TCRdb's copy holds only in-frame clones and misses some; the assay was immunoSEQ multiplex PCR. The sample lists under 500,000 clones, 70% to 90% occurring once. The chain joins TRBV28 to TRBJ2-1, with a possible D match to TRBD2 (5 bases). Sequencing used PBMCs or T cells enriched from blood (not recorded which). The receptor was isolated from a woman younger than 35 with acute COVID-19. The CDR3 spells CASRRVDEQFF. The CDR3 DNA sequence: TGTGCCAGCAGGCGGGTGGATGAGCAGTTCTTC.